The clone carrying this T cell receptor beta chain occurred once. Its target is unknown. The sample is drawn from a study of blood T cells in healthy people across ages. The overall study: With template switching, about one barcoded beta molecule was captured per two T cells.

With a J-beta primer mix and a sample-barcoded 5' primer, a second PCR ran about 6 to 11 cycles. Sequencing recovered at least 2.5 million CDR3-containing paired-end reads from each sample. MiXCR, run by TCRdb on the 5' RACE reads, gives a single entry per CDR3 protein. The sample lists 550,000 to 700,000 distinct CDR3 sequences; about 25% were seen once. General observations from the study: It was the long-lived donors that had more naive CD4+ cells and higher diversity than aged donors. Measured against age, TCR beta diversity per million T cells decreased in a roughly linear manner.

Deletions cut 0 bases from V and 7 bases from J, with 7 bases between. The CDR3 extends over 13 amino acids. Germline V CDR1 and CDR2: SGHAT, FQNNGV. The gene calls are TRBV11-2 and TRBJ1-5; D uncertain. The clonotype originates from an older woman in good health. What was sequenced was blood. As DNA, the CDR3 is TGTGCCAGCAGCTTAGATCTCCACCAGCCCCAGCATTTT. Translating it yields CASSLDLHQPQHF.